One T cell receptor (beta chain) is described in this entry. It lacks a known antigen. Per-base qualities were not stored, and no clone one base away is much larger. The roughly 37 donors, aged 6 to 90 years, were systemically healthy Caucasian individuals from Russia. About 10 milliliters of peripheral blood were collected from each donor into EDTA-treated Vacutainer tubes. Ficoll-Paque density-gradient centrifugation was used to isolate PBMCs, with at least 6 million per sample. Trizol reagent was used to extract total RNA from the PBMCs, yielding at least 5.5 micrograms per sample. For every donor, flow cytometry on a PBMC aliquot measured the percentage of naive CD45RAhigh/CD27high T cells. This entry is derived from a study of blood T cells in healthy people across ages (dated by TCRdb to between 2015 and 2017). Regarding the research as a whole: In model experiments, template switching captured roughly one uniquely barcoded TCR beta cDNA molecule for every two T cells. To track age-related changes in TCR beta repertoire diversity, the study relied on deep sequencing normalized with unique cDNA molecular identifiers. Four age groups were formed from the donors: young (average about 17 years), middle-aged (approximately 40), aged (about 68) and long-lived (82). To avoid experimental bias, donors of different ages were spread randomly across the sequencing lanes. Using the same blood draw, the study looked at two additional independent replicas of 1 million unique cDNA reads for two donors, one aged 18 to 29 and the other aged 80 or older. The full study reports these points: Because donor CMV infection status was unknown, age-related changes in expanded clonotypes were potentially confounded. Since profiling was done on bulk unsorted PBMCs, naive and antigen-experienced compartments could not be conclusively compared. Observed TCR beta diversity correlated strongly with the percentage of naive T cells measured by flow cytometry. Estimates of total diversity from one million sequenced T cells were regarded as lower bounds and underestimates. Compared with the aged group, the long-lived group had more naive CD4+ T cells, fewer expanded clones and increased TCR diversity, a pattern suggesting age selection. Observed TCR beta diversity per million T cells fell roughly linearly with age, and a significant reduction was already apparent by age about 38.

Libraries were constructed by 5' RACE. The instrument given in TCRdb is Illumina HiSeq 2500. The second PCR ran for about 6 to 12 cycles and used a J-beta primer mix along with a sample-barcoded 5' primer. Each TCR beta cDNA molecule received a unique molecular identifier from a template-switch 5' adaptor carrying 12 random nucleotides. At least 2.5 million CDR3-containing paired-end reads were obtained from each sample. All of the RNA was converted into first-strand cDNA using the Mint cDNA synthesis kit, with a TRBC-specific oligonucleotide serving as the primer. All cDNA was treated with uracil-DNA glycosylase and then went through a first 18-cycle PCR with the universal primers M1SS and BC2_uni_R. The study's own analysis went as follows. Normalization of each sample was performed by random selection of 1 million high-quality reads, each carrying a distinct molecular identifier. Reads sharing molecular identifiers were discarded rather than binned into consensus sequences. CDR3 identification, clonotype clustering and error correction used MiTCR with a Q25 quality threshold and the strictest error-elimination algorithm. A nonparametric unseen species model with Euler transformation was used to estimate a lower bound on total TCR beta diversity. TCRdb took the public reads, trimmed them with fastp at Q25, ran MiXCR for clone calling and kept in-frame beta chains. Entries are consolidated by CDR3 protein sequence, retaining the most common genes and DNA. V and J calls and clone size were set by TCRdb, not the authors. The sample has approximately 800,000 distinct CDR3 sequences on record, 55% to 65% of them singletons. 25% to 35% of the sample is taken by the ten largest.

Germline trimming: 10 bases from V, 8 bases from J; junction bases outside gene matches: 16. The CDR3 runs 15 amino acids, cysteine and phenylalanine included. Only the CDR3 region is kept as DNA, spanning 45 bases read in frame from base 1. The sequence is built from TRBV12-3 or TRBV12-4 and TRBJ1-4; 7 nucleotides in the junction match TRBD1. The receptor's source is a man under 40 in good health. The specimen sequenced was blood. The nucleotide sequence is given as TGTGCCAACAGCCGATTGACAGGGACGGGCGAAAAACTGTTTTTT. Its amino acids are CANSRLTGTGEKLFF.